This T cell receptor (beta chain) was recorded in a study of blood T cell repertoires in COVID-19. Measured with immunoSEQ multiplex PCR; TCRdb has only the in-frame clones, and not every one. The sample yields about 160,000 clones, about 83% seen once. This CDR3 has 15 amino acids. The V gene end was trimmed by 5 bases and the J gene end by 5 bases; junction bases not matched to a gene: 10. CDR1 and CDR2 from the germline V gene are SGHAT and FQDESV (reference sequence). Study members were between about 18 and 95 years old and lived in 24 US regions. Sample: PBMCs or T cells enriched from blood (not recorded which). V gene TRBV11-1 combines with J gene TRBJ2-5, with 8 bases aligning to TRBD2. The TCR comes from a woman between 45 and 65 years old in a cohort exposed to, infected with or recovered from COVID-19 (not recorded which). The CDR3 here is CASSGRKAGAETQYF. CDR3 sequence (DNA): TGTGCCAGCAGCGGACGAAAAGCGGGAGCTGAGACCCAGTACTTC.